Listed below are T cell receptor beta chains from one sample, sequenced in a study of blood T cell repertoires in COVID-19. The table came from immunoSEQ multiplex PCR; TCRdb's copy has only in-frame clones and leaves some out. The table shows about 240,000 clones, with over 90% occurring only once. Sample: peripheral blood. These receptors were obtained from a man aged 25-40 years with COVID-19, enrolled during active disease. CDR3s include the opening cysteine and the closing phenylalanine or tryptophan. Each record gives: D gene, clone size, J gene, V gene, CDR3 DNA, CDR3 protein. A D gene is named only where the DNA matches it firmly. Expanded clones get a size class; other rows say once, few or many, or leave the size out.

. . TRBJ1-5 TRBV6-5 TGTGCCAGCAGTCCTGAGGTAAATCAGCCCCAGCATTTT CASSPEVNQPQHF
TRBD1 . TRBJ1-4 TRBV9 TGTGCCAGCAGCGTCGGGACAGGGCACGAAAAACTGTTTTTT CASSVGTGHEKLFF
TRBD1 . TRBJ1-5 TRBV5-1 TGCGCCAGCAGCTTGTCGACAGGGGGCAATCAGCCCCAGCATTTT CASSLSTGGNQPQHF
. few TRBJ1-3 TRBV5-4 TGTGCCAGCAGCTTATTTGAGACAGTGGGTGGAAACACCATATATTTT CASSLFETVGGNTIYF
TRBD1 . TRBJ1-2 TRBV19 TGTGCCAGTAGTCCGTCAACAGGGGGGTATGGCTACACCTTC CASSPSTGGYGYTF
. once TRBJ1-1 TRBV28 TGTGCCAGCAACATCAGGGTCGGCGACACTGAAGCTTTCTTT CASNIRVGDTEAFF
. . TRBJ2-1 TRBV6-5 TGTGCCAGCAGTTACACGACAGTCTACAATGAGCAGTTCTTC CASSYTTVYNEQFF
TRBD1 . TRBJ1-1 TRBV6-5 TGTGCCAGCAGTCCCCTGGACAGGGGAGCCATTGGTGCTTTCTTT CASSPLDRGAIGAFF
TRBD1 . TRBJ1-1 TRBV2 TGTGCCAGCAGTGAAGCGCAGGGGGTCCCTGAAGCTTTCTTT CASSEAQGVPEAFF
. . TRBJ2-2 TRBV3-1/TRBV3-2 TGTGCCAGCAGCCACAATCGGGCGGGGACTAACACCGGGGAGCTGTTTTTT CASSHNRAGTNTGELFF
TRBD1 . TRBJ1-6 TRBV5-5 TGTGCCAGCAGCCCCAGGGGGGTTCGGAATTCACCCCTCCACTTT CASSPRGVRNSPLHF
. . TRBJ2-2 TRBV19 TGTGCCAGTAGTTCACTACCCTGGCGGGGAGAAAGCGGGGAGCTGTTTTTT CASSSLPWRGESGELFF
. . TRBJ2-5 TRBV7-3 TGTGCCAGCAGCTTAGGGTCAGGGGAGACCCAGTACTTC CASSLGSGETQYF
. . TRBJ1-2 TRBV2 TGTGCCAGCAGTGAAAGGCAGGCTGCTGTCTATGGCTACACCTTC CASSERQAAVYGYTF
TRBD1 . TRBJ1-4 TRBV9 TGTGCCAGCAGCGTAGCCGGGACAGCTAATGAAAAACTGTTTTTT CASSVAGTANEKLFF
. . TRBJ1-1 TRBV3-1/TRBV3-2 TGTGCCAGCAGCCTGGACAGTTTGCCTACTGAAGCTTTCTTT CASSLDSLPTEAFF
. . TRBJ1-4 TRBV3-1/TRBV3-2 TGTGCCAGCAGCCAGGCAGGGAACATCGAAAAACTGTTTTTT CASSQAGNIEKLFF
TRBD2 . TRBJ2-3 TRBV3-1/TRBV3-2 TGTGCCAGCAGCCAAGTCCCTAGCGGGGGGACAGATACGCAGTATTTT CASSQVPSGGTDTQYF
. . TRBJ1-2 TRBV19 TGTGCCAGTAGCCTTACACAAGCTAACTATGGCTACACCTTC CASSLTQANYGYTF
. . TRBJ1-5 TRBV6-5 TGTGCCAGCAGTTTCCGTAATAGCAATCAGCCCCAGCATTTT CASSFRNSNQPQHF
. . TRBJ1-1 TRBV5-1 TGCGCCAGCAGCTTGTATTTCAACACTGAAGCTTTCTTT CASSLYFNTEAFF
. . TRBJ1-3 TRBV7-7 TGTGCCAGCAGCCGTGGGAGGGGGTTCGGAAACACCATATATTTT CASSRGRGFGNTIYF
TRBD1 . TRBJ1-2 TRBV28 TGTGCCAGCAGTACCGGGACAGGGGGCTATGGCTACACCTTC CASSTGTGGYGYTF
TRBD1 . TRBJ2-7 TRBV7-2 TGTGCCAGCAGCTTTGGGACAGGGGGCCGGGCCGTCTACGAGCAGTACTTC CASSFGTGGRAVYEQYF
. . TRBJ1-6 TRBV27 TGTGCCAGCAGTTTTGGAGGAGATAATTCACCCCTCCACTTT CASSFGGDNSPLHF
. . TRBJ1-4 TRBV15 TGTGCCACCAGCCCAGGGGTTACCAATGAAAAACTGTTTTTT CATSPGVTNEKLFF
. once TRBJ1-2 TRBV3-1/TRBV3-2 TGTGCCAGCAGCCCACGGACTGCCTATGGCTACACCTTC CASSPRTAYGYTF
TRBD2 . TRBJ2-5 TRBV19 TGTGCCAGTAGTACGTCGACTAGCGGGCAAGAGACCCAGTACTTC CASSTSTSGQETQYF